The text below deals with one T cell receptor beta chain. Its antigen is undetermined. TCRdb's copy holds only in-frame clones and misses some; the assay was immunoSEQ multiplex PCR. The table records about 120,000 clones, 80% to 95% of them present only once. The source of the sample is a study of T cell responses to AZD1222 COVID-19 vaccine. Study outcomes and limitations: With two AZD1222 doses given, Spike-specific TCR breadth and depth both rose. Donors were mostly white British, more females; clonal diversity possibly underestimated. Seropositivity was recorded at baseline in only a handful of AZD1222 recipients. Targets within unmutated variant regions were reportedly found for nearly half of spike-specific TCRs.

The clonotype originates from an adult in good health. Sequencing used peripheral blood, obtained on day 0 of AZD1222 vaccination.

The CDR3, as DNA: TGTGCCAGTAGGCCCGGATCCAATCAGCCCCAGCATTTT. Translation: CASRPGSNQPQHF. This rearrangement joins TRBV19 to TRBJ1-5, with D uncertain. The germline V gene encodes CDR1 LNHDA and CDR2 SQIVND (reference sequence). The CDR3 length is 13 residues. V dropped 6 bases and J dropped 3 bases, with 9 bases sitting between them.